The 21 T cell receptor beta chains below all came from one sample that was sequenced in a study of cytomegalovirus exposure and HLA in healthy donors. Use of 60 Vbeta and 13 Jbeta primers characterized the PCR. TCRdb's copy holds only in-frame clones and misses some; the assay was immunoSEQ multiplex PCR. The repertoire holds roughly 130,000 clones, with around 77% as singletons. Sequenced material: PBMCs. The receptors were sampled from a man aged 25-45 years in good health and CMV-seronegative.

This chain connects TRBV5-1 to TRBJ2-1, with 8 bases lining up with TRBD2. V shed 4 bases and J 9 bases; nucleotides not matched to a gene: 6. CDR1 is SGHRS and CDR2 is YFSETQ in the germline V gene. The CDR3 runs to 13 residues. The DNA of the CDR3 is TGCGCCAGCAGCCTCGGACTAGCCGGTGAGCAGTTCTTC. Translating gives CASSLGLAGEQFF.

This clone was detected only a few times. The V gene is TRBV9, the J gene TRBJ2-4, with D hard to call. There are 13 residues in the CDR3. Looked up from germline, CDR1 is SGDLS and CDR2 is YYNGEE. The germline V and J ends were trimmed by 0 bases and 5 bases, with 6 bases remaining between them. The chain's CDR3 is CASSVGPENIQYF. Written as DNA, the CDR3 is TGTGCCAGCAGCGTAGGTCCAGAAAACATTCAGTACTTC.

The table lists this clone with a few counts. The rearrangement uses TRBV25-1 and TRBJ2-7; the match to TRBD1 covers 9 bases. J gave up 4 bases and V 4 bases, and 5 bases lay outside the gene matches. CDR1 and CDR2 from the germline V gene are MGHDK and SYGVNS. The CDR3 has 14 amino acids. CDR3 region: CASSAGTGPYEQYF. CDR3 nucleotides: TGTGCCAGCAGTGCCGGGACAGGGCCGTACGAGCAGTACTTC.

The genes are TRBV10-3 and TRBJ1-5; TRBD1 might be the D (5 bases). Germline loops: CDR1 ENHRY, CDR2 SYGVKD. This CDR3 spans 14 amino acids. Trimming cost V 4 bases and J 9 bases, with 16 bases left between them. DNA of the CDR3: TGTGCCATCAGTGGGCAGGGATCTGCTTCGCCCCAGCATTTT. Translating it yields CAISGQGSASPQHF.

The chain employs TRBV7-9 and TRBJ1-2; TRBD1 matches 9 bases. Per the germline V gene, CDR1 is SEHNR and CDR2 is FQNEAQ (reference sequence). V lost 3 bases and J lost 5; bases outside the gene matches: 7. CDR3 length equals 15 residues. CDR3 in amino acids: CASSFRDREPYGYTF. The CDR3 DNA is TGTGCCAGCAGCTTCCGGGACAGGGAACCGTATGGCTACACCTTC.

The CDR3 DNA reads TGTGCCAGCACGGGAAGGGGGAACAGATATAATGAAAAACTGTTTTTT. Residues: CASTGRGNRYNEKLFF. The chain combines TRBV28 with TRBJ1-4; TRBD1 is a possible D gene (6 bases). V was shortened by 7 bases and J by 4 bases, with 19 bases between the two germline ends. The CDR3 is 16 residues long. Germline CDR1 reads MDHEN; CDR2 reads SYDVKM.

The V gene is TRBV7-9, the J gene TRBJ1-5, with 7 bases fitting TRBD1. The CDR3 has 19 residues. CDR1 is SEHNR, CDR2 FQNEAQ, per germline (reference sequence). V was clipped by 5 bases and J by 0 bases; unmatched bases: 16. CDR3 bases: TGTGCCAGCAGCAACCAGGCCGGGACAGAGGCATATAGCAATCAGCCCCAGCATTTT. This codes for CASSNQAGTEAYSNQPQHF.

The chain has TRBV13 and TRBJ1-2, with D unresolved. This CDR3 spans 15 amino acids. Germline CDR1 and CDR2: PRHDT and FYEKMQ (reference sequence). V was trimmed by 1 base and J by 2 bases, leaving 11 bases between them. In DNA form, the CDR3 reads TGTGCCAGCAGCTTAGCAGTGGGCACAAACTATGGCTACACCTTC. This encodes CASSLAVGTNYGYTF.

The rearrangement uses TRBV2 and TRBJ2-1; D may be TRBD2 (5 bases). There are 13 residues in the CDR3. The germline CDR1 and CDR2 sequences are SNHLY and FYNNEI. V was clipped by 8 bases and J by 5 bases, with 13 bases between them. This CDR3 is CASGGGRDNEQFF. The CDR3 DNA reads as TGTGCCAGCGGAGGAGGTAGGGACAATGAGCAGTTCTTC.

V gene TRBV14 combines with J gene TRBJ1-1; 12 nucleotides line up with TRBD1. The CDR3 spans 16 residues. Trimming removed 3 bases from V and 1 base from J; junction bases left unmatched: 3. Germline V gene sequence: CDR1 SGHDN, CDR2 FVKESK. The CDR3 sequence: CASSHGTGGWNTEAFF. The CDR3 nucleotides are TGTGCCAGCAGCCACGGGACAGGGGGCTGGAACACTGAAGCTTTCTTT.

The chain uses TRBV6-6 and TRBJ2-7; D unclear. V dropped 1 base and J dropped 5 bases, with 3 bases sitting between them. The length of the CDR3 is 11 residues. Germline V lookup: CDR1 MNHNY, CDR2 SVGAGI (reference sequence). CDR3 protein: CASSYFNEQYF. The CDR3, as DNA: TGTGCCAGCAGTTACTTTAACGAGCAGTACTTC.

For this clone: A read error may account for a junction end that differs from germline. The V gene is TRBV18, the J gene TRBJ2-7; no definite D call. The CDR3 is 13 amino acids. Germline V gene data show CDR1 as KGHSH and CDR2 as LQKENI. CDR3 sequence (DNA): TGTACCAGCTCACCACCCTTCCGGGACGAGCAGTACTTC. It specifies CTSSPPFRDEQYF.

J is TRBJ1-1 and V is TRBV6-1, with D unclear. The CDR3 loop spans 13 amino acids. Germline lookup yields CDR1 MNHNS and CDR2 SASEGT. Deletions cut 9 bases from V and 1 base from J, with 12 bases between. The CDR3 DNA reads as TGTGCCAGTCAGGCAGTCCAGAACACTGAAGCTTTCTTT. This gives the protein CASQAVQNTEAFF.

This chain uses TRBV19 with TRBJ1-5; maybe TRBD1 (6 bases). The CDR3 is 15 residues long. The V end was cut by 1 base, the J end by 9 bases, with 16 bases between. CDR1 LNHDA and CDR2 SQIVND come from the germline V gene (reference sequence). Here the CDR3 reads CASSIAGAGVMPQHF. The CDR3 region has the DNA TGTGCCAGTAGTATAGCAGGAGCAGGGGTGATGCCCCAGCATTTT.

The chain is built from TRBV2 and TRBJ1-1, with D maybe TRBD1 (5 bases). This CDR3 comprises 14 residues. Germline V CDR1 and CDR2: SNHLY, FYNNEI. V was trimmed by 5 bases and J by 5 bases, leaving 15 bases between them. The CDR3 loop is CASSPGEGRTEAFF. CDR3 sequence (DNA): TGTGCCAGCAGTCCAGGCGAGGGGAGGACTGAAGCTTTCTTT.

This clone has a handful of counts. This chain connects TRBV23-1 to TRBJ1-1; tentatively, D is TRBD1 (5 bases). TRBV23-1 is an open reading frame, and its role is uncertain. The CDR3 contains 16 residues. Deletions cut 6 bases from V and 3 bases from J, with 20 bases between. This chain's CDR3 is CASSLQRQGWDTEAFF. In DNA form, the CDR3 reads TGCGCCAGCAGCCTTCAAAGGCAGGGTTGGGACACTGAAGCTTTCTTT.

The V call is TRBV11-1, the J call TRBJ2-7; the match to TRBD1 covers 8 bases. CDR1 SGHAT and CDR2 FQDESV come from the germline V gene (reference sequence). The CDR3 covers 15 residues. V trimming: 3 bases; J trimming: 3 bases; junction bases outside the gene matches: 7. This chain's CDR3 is CASSFGTGGGYEQYF. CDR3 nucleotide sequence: TGTGCCAGCAGCTTTGGAACAGGGGGTGGCTACGAGCAGTACTTC.

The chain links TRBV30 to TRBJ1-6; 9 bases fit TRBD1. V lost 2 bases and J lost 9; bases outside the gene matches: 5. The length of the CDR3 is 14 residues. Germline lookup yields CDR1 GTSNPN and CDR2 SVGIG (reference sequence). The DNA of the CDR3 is TGTGCCTGGAGTTTAAACAGGGGGCCTTCACCCCTCCACTTT. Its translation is CAWSLNRGPSPLHF.

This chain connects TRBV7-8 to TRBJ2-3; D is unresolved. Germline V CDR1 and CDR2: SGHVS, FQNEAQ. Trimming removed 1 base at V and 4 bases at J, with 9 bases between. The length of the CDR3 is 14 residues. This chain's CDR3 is CASSLELISDTQYF. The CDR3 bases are TGTGCCAGCAGCTTAGAACTAATCTCAGATACGCAGTATTTT.

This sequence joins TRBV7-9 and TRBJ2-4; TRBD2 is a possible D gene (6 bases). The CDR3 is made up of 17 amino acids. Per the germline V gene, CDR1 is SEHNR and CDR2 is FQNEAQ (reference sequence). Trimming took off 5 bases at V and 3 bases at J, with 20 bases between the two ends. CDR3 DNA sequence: TGTGCCAGCAGCCCCGGGGCGGAGGGACTCCTCAAAAACATTCAGTACTTC. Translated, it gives CASSPGAEGLLKNIQYF.

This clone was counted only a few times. For the CDR3, the DNA is TGTGCCCGAACCGTGACAGGGAAGAGGAGAGGGGAGACCCAGTACTTC. This gives the protein CARTVTGKRRGETQYF. The V gene is TRBV2, the J gene TRBJ2-5; TRBD1 agrees at 7 bases. Unmatched junction bases numbered 20, after V lost 11 bases and J lost 5 bases. This CDR3 is 16 amino acids long. The germline V gene has CDR1 SNHLY and CDR2 FYNNEI.